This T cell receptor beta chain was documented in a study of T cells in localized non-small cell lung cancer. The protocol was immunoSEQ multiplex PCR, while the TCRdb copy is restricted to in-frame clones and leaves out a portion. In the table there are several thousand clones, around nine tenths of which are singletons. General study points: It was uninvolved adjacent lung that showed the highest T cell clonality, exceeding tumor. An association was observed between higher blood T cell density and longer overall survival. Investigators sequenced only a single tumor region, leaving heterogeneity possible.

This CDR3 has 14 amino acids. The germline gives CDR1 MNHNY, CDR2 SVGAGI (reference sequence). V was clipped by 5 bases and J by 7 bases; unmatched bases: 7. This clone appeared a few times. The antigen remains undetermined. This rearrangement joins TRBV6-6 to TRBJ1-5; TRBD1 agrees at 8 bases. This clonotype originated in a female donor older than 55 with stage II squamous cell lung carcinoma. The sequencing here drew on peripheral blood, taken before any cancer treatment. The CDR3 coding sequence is TGTGCCAGCAGTCCCGGACAGGGTGGCCAGCCCCAGCATTTT. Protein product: CASSPGQGGQPQHF.